This is a list of T cell receptor beta chains from one sample in a study of early stage breast cancer tumors. Assay used: immunoSEQ multiplex PCR; TCRdb lists only in-frame clones, some missing. The table lists around 60,000 clones, about three quarters of them singletons, with 3% to 4% in the top ten. Sequencing was performed on blood. These receptors came from a person aged 25 to 39 with breast cancer. CDR3s include the opening cysteine and the closing phenylalanine or tryptophan. Each record gives: V gene, J gene, D gene, clone size, CDR3 DNA, CDR3 protein. The D gene is left open where the match is weak. Only some rows state a clone size, as once, few, many or a class for expanded clones.

TRBV6-4	TRBJ2-1	TRBD2	-	TGTGCCAGCAGTGACGGCGGGAGGCAGGAGCAGTTCTTC	CASSDGGRQEQFF
TRBV5-1	TRBJ2-3	TRBD2	-	TGCGCCAGCAGTTTGGAGGCTAGCGGGAGAGTAGGAGATACGCAGTATTTT	CASSLEASGRVGDTQYF
TRBV30	TRBJ1-2	-	few	TGTGCCTGGAGTGTCTATGTTGGGGCTAATGGCTACACCTTC	CAWSVYVGANGYTF
TRBV9	TRBJ2-7	TRBD2	-	TGTGCCAGCAGCGTAGGGCTAGCGGGAGGGTACGAGCAGTACTTC	CASSVGLAGGYEQYF
TRBV5-1	TRBJ2-1	-	-	TGCGCCAGCAGCACCGACTACCAACCCTACAATGAGCAGTTCTTC	CASSTDYQPYNEQFF
TRBV18	TRBJ1-1	TRBD1	-	TGTGCCAGCTCACCAGAGACAGGGGCCACTGAAGCTTTCTTT	CASSPETGATEAFF
TRBV18	TRBJ1-1	TRBD1	-	TGTGCCAGCTCGGGGGGACAGGGGGTTTTCACTGAAGCTTTCTTT	CASSGGQGVFTEAFF
TRBV10-1	TRBJ2-5	-	-	TGCGCCAGCAAAGGAGAAGGGGCGATGGGGAGGGGGCAAGAGACCCAGTACTTC	CASKGEGAMGRGQETQYF
TRBV19	TRBJ2-7	TRBD1	-	TGTGCCAGTAGTGCCTCACCGGGACAGGGGGCGCGCCCCTCCTACGAGCAGTACTTC	CASSASPGQGARPSYEQYF
TRBV11-3	TRBJ2-7	-	few	TGTGCCAGCAGCTTAAACTCTAGGGACGAGCAGTACTTC	CASSLNSRDEQYF
TRBV27	TRBJ2-3	-	-	TGTGCCAGCAGTTCCACTACAGGAGATACGCAGTATTTT	CASSSTTGDTQYF
TRBV5-1	TRBJ2-5	TRBD1	-	TGCGCCAGCAGCTGGACAGGGCTTAGGGAGACCCAGTACTTC	CASSWTGLRETQYF
TRBV6-1	TRBJ2-3	TRBD1	-	TGTGCCAGCAGTGAGACAGGGTTTGCAGATACGCAGTATTTT	CASSETGFADTQYF
TRBV6-5	TRBJ2-3	-	-	TGTGCCAGCAGAACCGGACTAAGGACAGATACGCAGTATTTT	CASRTGLRTDTQYF
TRBV5-1	TRBJ2-1	-	-	TGCGCCAGCGCCCCGGAAGGGGCGGACTACAATGAGCAGTTCTTC	CASAPEGADYNEQFF
TRBV19	TRBJ2-2	TRBD2	-	TGTGCCAGTAGTCAAGGGCTAGCGGGAGGCTCGAACACCGGGGAGCTGTTTTTT	CASSQGLAGGSNTGELFF
TRBV27	TRBJ2-7	TRBD2	-	TGTGCCAGCAGTTCCGGCGGCGGGAGCTCCTACGAGCAGTACTTC	CASSSGGGSSYEQYF
TRBV19	TRBJ1-2	TRBD1	-	TGTGCCAGTAGTGACCCCGGGACAGGGATAGGCTACACCTTC	CASSDPGTGIGYTF
TRBV5-1	TRBJ1-1	-	few	TGCGCCAGCAGCCCCAGACCGGACAGAATGAACACTGAAGCTTTCTTT	CASSPRPDRMNTEAFF
TRBV6-5	TRBJ1-2	-	-	TGTGCCAGCAGGGGGCCGGGAGGCTACACCTTC	CASRGPGGYTF
TRBV2	TRBJ2-5	TRBD2	-	TGTGCCAGCAGTGAATATGGGAGCGGGAAGACCCAGTACTTC	CASSEYGSGKTQYF
TRBV6-5	TRBJ2-2	-	-	TGTGCCAGCAGAAGGGGAGGGGGCTTATTCGGGGAGCTGTTTTTT	CASRRGGGLFGELFF
TRBV11-1	TRBJ2-2	-	-	TGTGCCAGCTGGGACCCATCGACCCACACCGGGGAGCTGTTTTTT	CASWDPSTHTGELFF
TRBV19	TRBJ2-5	TRBD1	-	TGTGCCAGTAGCCCCGGAGGACAGGGGTGGGAGACCCAGTACTTC	CASSPGGQGWETQYF
TRBV6-5	TRBJ1-4	-	-	TGTGCCAGCAGTGACGAAGGACGAAGGGAAAAACTGTTTTTT	CASSDEGRREKLFF
TRBV7-7	TRBJ2-7	TRBD1	-	TGTGCTAGCAGCTTAGCCGGTTTCACAGGGACAGAACTCTACGAGCAGTACTTC	CASSLAGFTGTELYEQYF